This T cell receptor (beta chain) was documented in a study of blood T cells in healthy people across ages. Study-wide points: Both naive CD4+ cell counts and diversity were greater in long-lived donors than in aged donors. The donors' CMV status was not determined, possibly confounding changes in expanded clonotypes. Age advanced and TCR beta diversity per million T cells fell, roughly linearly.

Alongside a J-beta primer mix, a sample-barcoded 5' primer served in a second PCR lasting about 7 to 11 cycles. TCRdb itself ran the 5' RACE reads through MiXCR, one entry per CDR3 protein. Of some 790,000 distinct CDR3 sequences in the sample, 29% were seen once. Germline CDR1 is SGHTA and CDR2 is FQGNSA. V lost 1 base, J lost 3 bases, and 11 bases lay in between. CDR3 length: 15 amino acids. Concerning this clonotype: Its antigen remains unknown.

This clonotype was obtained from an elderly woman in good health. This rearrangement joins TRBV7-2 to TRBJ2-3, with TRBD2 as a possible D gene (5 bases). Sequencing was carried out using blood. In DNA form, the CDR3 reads TGTGCCAGCAGCTTAGAAGGGCAGCGGACAGATACGCAGTATTTT. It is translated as CASSLEGQRTDTQYF.